These 31 T cell receptor beta chains originate from one sample sequenced in a study of identifying expanded T cells in peripheral blood. Sequenced by immunoSEQ multiplex PCR; TCRdb stores in-frame clones only, minus some. The sample lists tens of thousands of clones; approximately 85% were seen once. The sequenced material came from blood. These receptors originate from a person aged 18 to 70 in good health.

The chain has TRBV29-1 and TRBJ1-1; D unresolved. There are 12 residues in the CDR3. V gave up 2 bases and J gave up 2 bases, with 6 bases separating them. Germline assignment: CDR1 SQVTM and CDR2 ANQGSEA. The CDR3 nucleotides are TGCAGCGTTGAAAATGTTAACACTGAAGCTTTCTTT. The encoded protein is CSVENVNTEAFF. The variable domain in full, completed from reference TRBV29-1 and TRBJ1-1, reads SAVISQKPSRDICQRGTSLTIQCQVDSQVTMMFWYRQQPGQSLTLIATANQGSEATYESGFVIDKFPISRPNLTFSTLTVSNMSPEDSSIYLCSVENVNTEAFFGQGTRLTVV.

The chain recombines TRBV2 with TRBJ1-1; unclear D gene. Trimming removed 6 bases from V and 1 base from J, with 9 bases in between. Germline assignment: CDR1 SNHLY and CDR2 FYNNEI. This CDR3 contains 13 residues. CDR3 nucleotides: TGTGCCAGCAGCCTTGAAGGGAACACTGAAGCTTTCTTT. Its protein product is CASSLEGNTEAFF.

The CDR3 loop is CASSQGSQRNEKLFF. The CDR3 DNA sequence: TGCGCCAGCAGCCAAGGGAGTCAAAGGAATGAAAAACTGTTTTTT. The chain is built from TRBV4-3 and TRBJ1-4; no definite D call. The CDR3 length is 15 residues. The ends were cut back, 1 base at V and 5 bases at J, with 11 bases in the middle. Germline V gene sequence: CDR1 LGHNA, CDR2 YSLEER.

The chain is built from TRBV11-1 and TRBJ1-2, with 7 bases lining up with TRBD1. This CDR3 has 13 residues. Germline trimming cut 5 bases from V and 6 bases from J; bases unmatched to any gene: 6. The germline V gene encodes CDR1 SGHAT and CDR2 FQDESV (reference sequence). CDR3 coding DNA: TGTGCCAGCAGCAAACAGGGGTTAGATGGCTACACCTTC. Translated, it gives CASSKQGLDGYTF.

V gene TRBV27 combines with J gene TRBJ1-5; D gene uncertain. V shed 8 bases and J shed 5 bases, with 13 bases lying between them. CDR1 is MNHEY, CDR2 SMNVEV, per germline (reference sequence). The CDR3 is 13 residues long. The CDR3 is CASRAYSYQPQHF. CDR3 bases: TGTGCCAGCCGCGCGTATAGTTATCAGCCCCAGCATTTT.

This rearrangement joins TRBV5-1 to TRBJ2-5; 7 bases are a match to TRBD2. Germline V gene sequence: CDR1 SGHRS, CDR2 YFSETQ. The CDR3 loop spans 15 amino acids. With V trimmed by 2 bases and J by 3 bases, 7 bases remained unmatched. The CDR3 nucleotides are TGCGCCAGCAGCTTAAGCGGGGTGAAAAAAGAGACCCAGTACTTC. The encoded protein is CASSLSGVKKETQYF.

The chain combines TRBV4-3 with TRBJ1-1; D possibly corresponds to TRBD1 (6 bases). This CDR3 is built from 17 residues. V was shortened by 0 bases and J by 6 bases, with 20 bases between the two germline ends. Germline V lookup: CDR1 LGHNA, CDR2 YSLEER. CDR3 in DNA: TGCGCCAGCAGCCAAGATCTCGCCAACAGGGAGCGCGCTGAAGCTTTCTTT. It is translated as CASSQDLANRERAEAFF.

The rearrangement links TRBV6-5 to TRBJ2-7; 9 positions agree with TRBD1. The germline V gene has CDR1 MNHEY and CDR2 SVGAGI. The ends lost 5 bases at V and 7 bases at J; junction bases unmatched: 6. The length of the CDR3 is 13 residues. CDR3 nucleotides: TGTGCCAGCAGTAGGACAGGGGCCAAGGAGCAGTACTTC. It yields the protein CASSRTGAKEQYF.

V gene TRBV5-1 combines with J gene TRBJ1-2; 9 bases fit TRBD1. Trimming at V came to 0 bases and at J to 8 bases, leaving 5 bases not matched to a gene. The CDR3 extends over 14 amino acids. Germline CDR1 is SGHRS and CDR2 is YFSETQ. CDR3 in amino acids: CASSLAQGARGYTF. The DNA of the CDR3 is TGCGCCAGCAGCTTGGCACAGGGGGCGCGGGGCTACACCTTC.

V gene TRBV18 combines with J gene TRBJ2-7; TRBD1 might be the D (5 bases). Trimming took off 6 bases at V and 10 bases at J, with 19 bases between the two ends. CDR3 length: 13 residues. CDR1 and CDR2 (germline): KGHSH, LQKENI. DNA for the CDR3: TGTGCCAGCTCCTCGGGCCAAGGGGAAGTACAGTACTTC. Residues: CASSSGQGEVQYF.

This sequence joins TRBV5-1 and TRBJ1-1; D may be TRBD1 (6 bases). Looked up from germline, CDR1 is SGHRS and CDR2 is YFSETQ. V lost 4 bases to trimming and J lost 0 bases, with 13 bases between them. The CDR3 consists of 15 residues. DNA for the CDR3: TGCGCCAGCAGCGATCGGGGGGCTGTGAACACTGAAGCTTTCTTT. Translated: CASSDRGAVNTEAFF.

The chain employs TRBV7-2 and TRBJ1-2; D may be TRBD1 (6 bases). From germline, CDR1 is SGHTA and CDR2 FQGNSA. The CDR3 is made up of 15 amino acids. Between the trimmed V and J ends, which lost 4 bases and 7 bases, there was a span of 19 bases. CDR3 sequence (DNA): TGTGCCAGCAGCTACCCGCCTGGGGGCTCTTTTGGCTACACCTTC. This encodes CASSYPPGGSFGYTF.

The chain recombines TRBV15 with TRBJ2-1, with 12 bases identical to TRBD2. This CDR3 region has 17 residues. Germline-derived CDR1 and CDR2 are LNHNV and YYDKDF (reference sequence). V was pared by 4 bases and J by 7 bases, with 11 bases of the junction left unmatched. This chain's CDR3 is CATSTEIGTSGRNEQFF. The CDR3 DNA is TGTGCCACCAGCACAGAGATAGGGACTAGCGGGCGAAATGAGCAGTTCTTC.

V gene TRBV4-3 combines with J gene TRBJ2-7; a possible D gene is TRBD1 (7 bases). The CDR3 consists of 16 residues. Trimming pared 3 bases from V and 5 bases from J, leaving 20 bases between. Germline V gives CDR1 LGHNA, CDR2 YSLEER. The CDR3 region is CASSQALQGTWDEQYF. CDR3 nucleotides: TGCGCCAGCAGCCAGGCCCTACAGGGGACTTGGGACGAGCAGTACTTC.

V and J are TRBV6-1 and TRBJ1-1; D is unresolved. CDR1 is MNHNS and CDR2 is SASEGT in the germline V gene. The CDR3 runs to 12 residues. V was cut by 4 bases and J by 3 bases, with 6 bases left in between. The DNA of the CDR3 is TGTGCCAGCAGTGGACATTACACTGAAGCTTTCTTT. Residues: CASSGHYTEAFF.

The rearrangement uses TRBV6-1 and TRBJ1-2, with no clear D. The CDR3 length is 13 residues. CDR1 is MNHNS and CDR2 is SASEGT in the germline V gene. The ends were cut back, 5 bases at V and 7 bases at J, with 14 bases in the middle. The CDR3 loop reads CASSFLEYVGYTF. The DNA for the CDR3 is TGTGCCAGCAGTTTTTTGGAATATGTTGGCTACACCTTC.

The sample holds a few counts of this clone. V gene TRBV19 combines with J gene TRBJ1-5; 7 nucleotides line up with TRBD1. The CDR3 runs to 14 residues. After removal of 4 bases from V and 2 bases from J, the junction contained 2 bases not matched to a gene. Germline lookup yields CDR1 LNHDA and CDR2 SQIVND (reference sequence). The CDR3 coding sequence is TGTGCCAGTAGTAGGGGACAGCGCAATCAGCCCCAGCATTTT. This translates into CASSRGQRNQPQHF.

The CDR3 DNA is TGTGCCAGCAGCTTCTTTCAGGGGGCTGAAGCTTTCTTT. Amino acids: CASSFFQGAEAFF. The chain has TRBV11-2 and TRBJ1-1, with 7 bases matching TRBD1. With 3 bases clipped from V and 6 bases from J, the junction kept 4 bases outside the gene matches. Germline loops: CDR1 SGHAT, CDR2 FQNNGV. The CDR3 consists of 13 residues.

This chain joins TRBV7-2 and TRBJ2-2; D is perhaps TRBD1 or TRBD2 (5 bases each). Germline V gene lookup returns CDR1 SGHTA and CDR2 FQGNSA. Trimming took 5 bases from V and 1 from J, leaving 11 bases between them. The CDR3 is 15 amino acids. CDR3 bases: TGTGCCAGCAGCCAGGGACGGTTGAACACCGGGGAGCTGTTTTTT. It is translated as CASSQGRLNTGELFF.

The chain employs TRBV2 and TRBJ1-1; possibly TRBD1 for D (6 bases). V dropped 6 bases and J dropped 3 bases, with 14 bases sitting between them. The CDR3 contains 14 residues. The germline gives CDR1 SNHLY, CDR2 FYNNEI. The CDR3 DNA follows: TGTGCCAGCAGCTATCAGGGGTCGTACACTGAAGCTTTCTTT. Encoded protein: CASSYQGSYTEAFF.

V is TRBV6-5 and J is TRBJ2-7, with 10 positions matching TRBD2. CDR3 length: 15 residues. The trim removed 7 bases at V and 4 bases at J, leaving 10 bases unmatched. Germline V lookup: CDR1 MNHEY, CDR2 SVGAGI. CDR3: CASKKGTSAAYEQYF. The CDR3 DNA is TGTGCCAGCAAGAAAGGGACTAGCGCCGCATACGAGCAGTACTTC.

The chain recombines TRBV5-1 with TRBJ1-1, with D perhaps matching TRBD1 (6 bases). V lost 2 bases and J lost 4, with 9 bases in between. CDR3 length: 13 residues. Looked up from germline, CDR1 is SGHRS and CDR2 is YFSETQ. The CDR3 protein is CASSFQGTTEAFF. The CDR3 region has the DNA TGCGCCAGCAGCTTTCAGGGGACCACTGAAGCTTTCTTT.

This chain uses TRBV18 with TRBJ2-2; 7 bases align to TRBD1. Trimming took 2 bases from V and 0 from J; bases not matched to a gene: 0. There are 15 residues in the CDR3. Germline lookup yields CDR1 KGHSH and CDR2 LQKENI. Here the CDR3 reads CASSPGQANTGELFF. CDR3 bases: TGTGCCAGCTCACCAGGACAGGCGAACACCGGGGAGCTGTTTTTT.

This chain links TRBV15 with TRBJ1-3; TRBD1 matches at 9 bases. This CDR3 region has 16 residues. The junction had 10 bases not matched to a gene; V was cut back by 2 bases and J by 8 bases. Looked up from germline, CDR1 is LNHNV and CDR2 is YYDKDF (reference sequence). This CDR3 reads CATSRRKGQGEDTIYF. The CDR3 DNA follows: TGTGCCACCAGCAGAAGAAAGGGACAGGGAGAGGACACCATATATTTT.

This chain joins TRBV7-9 and TRBJ1-3; 9 bases line up with TRBD1. V was pared by 5 bases and J by 4 bases, with 9 bases of the junction left unmatched. CDR1 is SEHNR and CDR2 is FQNEAQ in the germline V gene (reference sequence). This CDR3 comprises 16 residues. CDR3 sequence: CASSGPGTGGGNTIYF. Here the CDR3 DNA reads TGTGCCAGCAGCGGGCCGGGAACAGGGGGCGGAAACACCATATATTTT.

The V and J genes are TRBV6-6 and TRBJ1-2; 10 nucleotides align to TRBD1. The V gene end was trimmed by 7 bases and the J gene end by 2 bases; junction bases not matched to a gene: 7. Germline V lookup: CDR1 MNHNY, CDR2 SVGAGI (reference sequence). The CDR3 loop spans 15 amino acids. CDR3 sequence (DNA): TGTGCCAGCAATAGGGACAGGGGACCCAACTATGGCTACACCTTC. Amino acid sequence: CASNRDRGPNYGYTF.

The chain uses TRBV5-4 and TRBJ1-2; TRBD1 aligns across 9 bases. Unmatched junction bases numbered 5, after V lost 0 bases and J lost 5 bases. Germline V gene sequence: CDR1 SGHNT, CDR2 YYREEE (reference sequence). The CDR3 contains 15 residues. The CDR3 DNA sequence: TGTGCCAGCAGCTTGGGGGGACAGGGTATATATGGCTACACCTTC. Protein product: CASSLGGQGIYGYTF.

V usage is TRBV19 and J usage is TRBJ2-3; 9 bases align to TRBD2. V was pared by 3 bases and J by 1 base, with 11 bases of the junction left unmatched. The length of the CDR3 is 18 residues. Per germline, CDR1 LNHDA and CDR2 SQIVND (reference sequence). The CDR3, as DNA: TGTGCCAGTAGTATTACACTAGCGGGCATCGATGGCACAGATACGCAGTATTTT. This encodes CASSITLAGIDGTDTQYF.

The chain has TRBV28 and TRBJ2-7; 11 bases fit TRBD2. Germline lookup yields CDR1 MDHEN and CDR2 SYDVKM. This CDR3 contains 18 residues. J gave up 0 bases and V 4 bases, and 11 bases lay outside the gene matches. The DNA of the CDR3 is TGTGCCAGCAGTTCGGGACTAGCGGCGGTAATTAGCTCCTACGAGCAGTACTTC. The encoded protein is CASSSGLAAVISSYEQYF.

The chain carries TRBV6-5 and TRBJ1-2; D is possibly TRBD1 (5 bases). CDR3 length: 15 amino acids. Germline CDR1 is MNHEY and CDR2 is SVGAGI. Deletions cut 5 bases from V and 1 base from J, with 14 bases between. Here the CDR3 reads CASSPSGLGNYGYTF. The CDR3, as DNA: TGTGCCAGCAGTCCCTCAGGGCTGGGTAACTATGGCTACACCTTC.

The rearrangement uses TRBV18 and TRBJ2-3; a weak D match, TRBD1 (5 bases). The CDR3 is 15 amino acids. Trimming stripped 2 bases from V and 0 bases from J, with 9 bases between. Per germline, CDR1 KGHSH and CDR2 LQKENI. CDR3 amino acids: CASSPAGISTDTQYF. The CDR3 DNA reads TGTGCCAGCTCACCAGCAGGGATTAGCACAGATACGCAGTATTTT.